Sequencing of this T cell receptor (beta chain) was carried out in a study of blood T cell repertoires in COVID-19. For the study at large: Acute and convalescent COVID-19 samples came from the United States, Italy and Spain. T cells, B-cell-depleted T cells, or PBMCs provided the cDNA or gDNA that served as material.

Enrollees, about 18 to 89 years old, lived in some 24 US areas. Donors in Cohort 3 who had recovered were those with two negative PCRs, healthcare professional clearance, or resolution of their symptoms. This clone was observed many times. The CDR3 contains 12 residues. The ends were cut back, 10 bases at V and 4 bases at J, with 14 bases in the middle. CDR1 is SNHLY and CDR2 is FYNNEI in the germline V gene. Measured with immunoSEQ multiplex PCR; TCRdb has only the in-frame clones, and not every one. The sample has 200,000 to 300,000 clones, about 89% seen once. The chain links TRBV2 to TRBJ2-7, with D possibly being TRBD2 (5 bases). The sequence came from a woman under 30 who had recovered from COVID-19. Sequenced material: PBMCs or T cells enriched from blood (not recorded which). In DNA form, the CDR3 reads TGTGCCACCCAAACCGGGGAGTACGAGCAGTACTTC. It is translated as CATQTGEYEQYF.